The 31 T cell receptor beta chains below come from one sample, sequenced in a study of regulatory T cells in long-lasting Graves disease (dated by TCRdb to about 2021). According to the study, the label for this sample's time point signals: newly diagnosed GD, antithyroid drugs for less than 3 months. RNA was extracted from PBMCs in TRIzol for both TCR sequencing and RNA sequencing. Library prep was done by multiplex PCR. Sequencing relied on an Illumina HiSeq 4000. TCR beta libraries were built with iRepertoire HTBI primers and Arm-PCR amplification of CDR3 regions. TCRdb applied fastp at Q25 and MiXCR to the public reads, then kept only in-frame beta chains. CDR3 protein sequences are deduplicated, and each keeps its most common genes and DNA. A total of hundreds of thousands of distinct CDR3 sequences appear in this sample, less than 20% of them only once. The leading ten clones occupy about 17% of the sample.

These data also formed part of another study, on T cells in Graves' hyperthyroidism and ophthalmopathy.

The sequenced sample was peripheral blood mononuclear cells (PBMCs), obtained at new diagnosis, from a patient treated with antithyroid drugs. The source of these receptors is a woman in her twenties or thirties with Graves disease. Donor details come from another sample of the same person, matched by shared clones.

This clonotype occurred many times. The V and J genes are TRBV11-3 and TRBJ2-1, with 7 bases aligning to TRBD2. The germline gives CDR1 SGHNT, CDR2 YENEEA. The CDR3 consists of 14 residues. With 5 bases clipped from V and 5 bases from J, the junction kept 6 bases outside the gene matches. CDR3 bases: TGTGCCAGCAGCCCTACTAGCGCCAACAATGAGCAGTTCTTC. It yields the protein CASSPTSANNEQFF.

At least ten counts were recorded for this clonotype. The chain recombines TRBV28 with TRBJ2-3; 11 nucleotides line up with TRBD2. Germline V gives CDR1 MDHEN, CDR2 SYDVKM. The CDR3 totals 15 residues. The trim removed 5 bases at V and 2 bases at J, leaving 3 bases unmatched. Here the CDR3 DNA reads TGTGCCAGCAGTCAACTAGCGGGAGACACAGATACGCAGTATTTT. Translating it yields CASSQLAGDTDTQYF.

The J gene is TRBJ2-1, the V gene TRBV11-2; TRBD2 matches at 14 bases. Germline V CDR1 and CDR2: SGHAT, FQNNGV. V lost 5 bases and J lost 9; bases outside the gene matches: 12. The CDR3 extends over 17 amino acids. CDR3 DNA: TGTGCCAGCAGCCAAGTGGGACTAGCGGGAGACGTTGGTGAGCAGTTCTTC. Its translation is CASSQVGLAGDVGEQFF.

The sample holds many counts of this clonotype. This sequence joins TRBV12-3 or TRBV12-4 and TRBJ2-2; unclear D gene. This CDR3 region has 12 residues. The ends were cut back, 7 bases at V and 8 bases at J, with 11 bases in the middle. This CDR3 reads CASIDRKGELFF. DNA for the CDR3: TGTGCCAGCATAGATCGGAAGGGGGAGCTGTTTTTT.

This clonotype was recorded at least ten times. The chain recombines TRBV29-1 with TRBJ1-4; D unresolved. The CDR3 sequence is 12 residues long. Per the germline V gene, CDR1 is SQVTM and CDR2 is ANQGSEA. V lost 5 bases and J 0 bases, leaving 4 bases between the germline ends. The CDR3 DNA is TGCAGCGTTAGTTCAACTAATGAAAAACTGTTTTTT. This translates into CSVSSTNEKLFF.

V is TRBV28 and J is TRBJ2-3; 7 bases are shared with TRBD1. The CDR3 consists of 17 residues. With V trimmed by 5 bases and J by 4 bases, 15 bases remained unmatched. Germline V gives CDR1 MDHEN, CDR2 SYDVKM. CDR3 DNA: TGTGCCAGCAGTCCTCTCCTTCGGGCAGGGACAGCAGATACGCAGTATTTT. As protein: CASSPLLRAGTADTQYF.

This clonotype was observed many times. The V gene is TRBV7-2, the J gene TRBJ1-2, with 9 bases matching TRBD1. The junction had 3 bases not matched to a gene; V was cut back by 5 bases and J by 5 bases. The CDR3 is 13 amino acids. Germline CDR1 and CDR2: SGHTA and FQGNSA. CDR3 DNA sequence: TGTGCCAGCAGCACCGGGACAGGGTATGGCTACACCTTC. Its protein is CASSTGTGYGYTF.

This clonotype has only one observation. This could be a read error, since a much larger clone is one nucleotide away. The gene calls are TRBV28 and TRBJ2-5, with 12 bases fitting TRBD2. There are 14 residues in the CDR3. The germline V gene encodes CDR1 MDHEN and CDR2 SYDVKM. CDR3 residues: CGSRLAGELETQYF. Written as DNA, the CDR3 is TGTGGCAGCAGACTAGCGGGGGAATTAGAGACCCAGTACTTC. The variable domain in full, completed from reference TRBV28 and TRBJ2-5, reads DVKVTQSSRYLVKRTGEKVFLECVQDMDHENMFWYRQDPGLGLRLIYFSYDVKMKEKGDIPEGYSVSREKKERFSLILESASTNQTSMYLCGSRLAGELETQYFGPGTRLLVL.

This clonotype has a count of ten or more. This chain links TRBV3-1 with TRBJ1-1, with D hard to call. The germline V gene encodes CDR1 LGHDT and CDR2 YNNKEL (reference sequence). Between the trimmed V and J ends, which lost 6 bases and 5 bases, there was a span of 10 bases. This CDR3 has 12 amino acids. The CDR3 region is CASRFGGTEAFF. As DNA, the CDR3 is TGTGCCAGCAGGTTCGGAGGAACTGAAGCTTTCTTT. Full variable domain (rest looked up from reference TRBV3-1 and TRBJ1-1): DTAVSQTPKYLVTQMGNDKSIKCEQNLGHDTMYWYKQDSKKFLKIMFSYNNKELIINETVPNRFSPKSPDKAHLNLHINSLELGDSAVYFCASRFGGTEAFFGQGTRLTVV.

The chain carries TRBV7-9 and TRBJ2-1, with 14 positions matching TRBD2. CDR1 is SEHNR, CDR2 FQNEAQ, per germline (reference sequence). The CDR3 runs to 15 residues. V trimming: 4 bases; J trimming: 10 bases; junction bases outside the gene matches: 6. The CDR3 nucleotides read TGTGCCAGCAGCTCCCCGGGACTAGCGGGAGAGGAGCAGTTCTTC. This encodes CASSSPGLAGEEQFF.

This clonotype occurred many times. J is TRBJ1-1 and V is TRBV12-3 or TRBV12-4; D may be TRBD1 (5 bases). Trimming pared 4 bases from V and 2 bases from J, leaving 11 bases between. The CDR3 loop spans 14 amino acids. This CDR3 reads CASSYTRVNTEAFF. The CDR3 nucleotides read TGTGCCAGCAGTTATACCAGGGTCAACACTGAAGCTTTCTTT.

This clonotype was counted ten times or more. This rearrangement joins TRBV28 to TRBJ1-2; perhaps TRBD1 as D (6 bases). The CDR3 is 13 residues long. Germline values: CDR1 MDHEN, CDR2 SYDVKM. The V and J ends lost 3 bases and 14 bases respectively, with 19 bases between them. The CDR3 is CASSFPGQFLYTF. CDR3 coding DNA: TGTGCCAGCAGTTTCCCCGGACAGTTCCTCTATACCTTC.

In this sample, this clonotype turned up a few times. This chain joins TRBV12-3 or TRBV12-4 and TRBJ2-1; perhaps TRBD1 as D (6 bases). Gene TRBJ2-5 matches the end of the DNA better, so the J call may be wrong. The CDR3 is 21 amino acids. The CDR3 loop reads CASSLPDSNPPDWTGSETQYF. The CDR3 DNA reads TGTGCCAGCAGCCTACCGGACAGCAACCCGCCGGATTGGACGGGTAGTGAGACCCAGTACTTC.

The gene calls are TRBV7-2 and TRBJ1-5; 11 bases agree with TRBD1. CDR1 is SGHTA, CDR2 FQGNSA, per germline. The CDR3 totals 14 residues. J lost 7 bases, V lost 5 bases, and 4 bases had no gene match. The CDR3 coding sequence is TGTGCCAGCAGCCTGGACAGGGGGCTGCAGCCCCAGCATTTT. Protein product: CASSLDRGLQPQHF.

This clonotype has just a few counts. The rearrangement links TRBV12-5 to TRBJ2-3; a weak D match, TRBD1 (6 bases). CDR3 length: 16 residues. V was trimmed by 4 bases and J by 5 bases, leaving 19 bases between them. Looked up from germline, CDR1 is LGHNT and CDR2 is FRNRAP. Here the CDR3 reads CASGYTTGTLGDTQYF. The DNA of the CDR3 is TGTGCTAGTGGTTATACAACCGGGACACTGGGAGATACGCAGTATTTT.

This clonotype turned up a few times. The rearrangement uses TRBV3-1 and TRBJ2-5; no clear D. Trimming took off 3 bases at V and 5 bases at J, with 10 bases between the two ends. The CDR3 totals 13 residues. Germline assignment: CDR1 LGHDT and CDR2 YNNKEL (reference sequence). CDR3 sequence (DNA): TGTGCCAGCAGCCAGCCCCCCTTGGAGACCCAGTACTTC. As protein: CASSQPPLETQYF.

This sequence joins TRBV24-1 and TRBJ2-1; 9 positions match TRBD2. The length of the CDR3 is 16 residues. Trimming removed 3 bases from V and 5 bases from J; junction bases left unmatched: 7. In germline, CDR1 is KGHDR, CDR2 SFDVKD. CDR3 sequence: CATSDRGGLANNEQFF. DNA of the CDR3: TGTGCCACCAGTGATCGGGGGGGACTAGCAAACAATGAGCAGTTCTTC.

There are a few counts of this clonotype. The chain carries TRBV4-2 and TRBJ1-5, with TRBD1 identical over 8 bases. Germline CDR1 LGHNA, CDR2 YNFKEQ. Losses at the gene ends were 0 bases for V and 4 bases for J; bases not matched to a gene: 2. The CDR3 sequence is 15 residues long. CDR3 sequence: CASSQEDRENQPQHF. CDR3 bases: TGTGCCAGCAGCCAAGAGGACAGGGAGAATCAGCCCCAGCATTTT.

This clonotype was observed a single time. V is TRBV27 and J is TRBJ2-1; 9 bases are shared with TRBD1. The J segment lost 7 bases and the V segment lost 5 bases, leaving 9 bases of the junction unmatched. The CDR3 loop spans 15 amino acids. Germline V lookup: CDR1 MNHEY, CDR2 SMNVEV (reference sequence). In nucleotides, the CDR3 is TGTGCCAGCAGTCTTGACAGGGGGTCGTGGAATGAGCAGTTCTTC. It codes for CASSLDRGSWNEQFF.

The chain carries TRBV5-5 and TRBJ2-1, with TRBD2 matching over 9 bases. This CDR3 spans 15 amino acids. Looked up from germline, CDR1 is SGHKS and CDR2 is YYEKEE (reference sequence). The J segment lost 6 bases and the V segment lost 4 bases, leaving 8 bases of the junction unmatched. CDR3 residues: CASSPRTSAPNEQFF. The DNA for the CDR3 is TGTGCCAGCAGCCCCCGGACTAGCGCTCCCAATGAGCAGTTCTTC.

This clonotype showed up just a few times. The chain combines TRBV29-1 with TRBJ1-2; the D is unclear. The CDR3 contains 13 residues. V was trimmed by 6 bases and J by 0 bases, leaving 11 bases between them. Per germline, CDR1 SQVTM and CDR2 ANQGSEA. CDR3 in amino acids: CSVTRPTNYGYTF. For the CDR3, the DNA is TGCAGCGTCACTAGACCAACTAACTATGGCTACACCTTC.

The sample holds many counts of this clonotype. This chain connects TRBV2 to TRBJ1-6, with 8 bases aligning to TRBD1. V shed 3 bases and J 4 bases; nucleotides not matched to a gene: 2. Germline V gives CDR1 SNHLY, CDR2 FYNNEI. The CDR3 contains 15 residues. CDR3 protein: CASSEGTGYNSPLHF. CDR3 sequence (DNA): TGTGCCAGCAGTGAGGGGACAGGATATAATTCACCCCTCCACTTT. The full variable domain, in which reference TRBV2 and TRBJ1-6 provide the parts outside the CDR3, is EPEVTQTPSHQVTQMGQEVILRCVPISNHLYFYWYRQILGQKVEFLVSFYNNEISEKSEIFDDQFSVERPDGSNFTLKIRSTKLEDSAMYFCASSEGTGYNSPLHFGNGTRLTVT.

This chain links TRBV25-1 with TRBJ2-5, with TRBD2 matching over 11 bases. This CDR3 is built from 17 residues. Trimming cost V 8 bases and J 0 bases; bases outside gene matches: 11. Germline V gene lookup returns CDR1 MGHDK and CDR2 SYGVNS. The CDR3 sequence is CASRPRTSGPYQETQYF. For the CDR3, the DNA is TGTGCCAGCCGCCCTCGGACTAGCGGGCCGTACCAAGAGACCCAGTACTTC.

This clonotype was observed a few times. The J gene is TRBJ2-1, the V gene TRBV12-3 or TRBV12-4; D possibly corresponds to TRBD1 (6 bases). There are 16 residues in the CDR3. Trimming cost V 3 bases and J 6 bases, with 18 bases left between them. This CDR3 reads CASSFLPLQGPNEQFF. The CDR3 region has the DNA TGTGCCAGCAGTTTTCTCCCCCTCCAGGGGCCCAATGAGCAGTTCTTC.

A word on this clonotype: A read error is likely, as this CDR3 ends without the conserved phenylalanine or tryptophan. The gene calls are TRBV7-2 and TRBJ2-3, with 7 bases matching TRBD2. Germline CDR1 and CDR2: SGHTA and FQGNSA. The CDR3 extends over 17 amino acids. V trimming: 1 base; J trimming: 5 bases; junction bases outside the gene matches: 12. This CDR3 is CASSLGVGGLEGDTQYS. Here the CDR3 DNA reads TGTGCCAGCAGCTTAGGGGTGGGAGGGCTTGAAGGAGATACGCAGTATTCT.

The rearrangement joins TRBV4-2 to TRBJ2-3, with D maybe TRBD2 (6 bases). Germline CDR1 LGHNA, CDR2 YNFKEQ. V was clipped by 2 bases and J by 10 bases, with 13 bases between them. The CDR3 is 13 amino acids. CDR3 protein: CASSQKEGRPQYF. The DNA of the CDR3 is TGTGCCAGCAGCCAAAAGGAGGGCCGGCCGCAGTATTTT.

This clonotype was recorded a few times. This CDR3 is CSAAISSSYNEQFF. In DNA, the CDR3 is TGCAGTGCTGCTATATCCAGCTCTTACAATGAGCAGTTCTTC. The chain joins TRBV20-1 to TRBJ2-1; D gene uncertain. Germline loops: CDR1 DFQATT, CDR2 SNEGSKA (reference sequence). V lost 5 bases and J 4 bases, leaving 15 bases between the germline ends. The length of the CDR3 is 14 residues.

The V gene is TRBV2, the J gene TRBJ1-6; 7 nucleotides match TRBD1. Germline V gives CDR1 SNHLY, CDR2 FYNNEI. The CDR3 sequence is 16 residues long. The ends lost 8 bases at V and 9 bases at J; junction bases unmatched: 16. The chain's CDR3 is CASARDSMAVGSPLHF. In DNA form, the CDR3 reads TGTGCCAGCGCCAGGGACAGTATGGCCGTCGGTTCACCCCTCCACTTT. Using reference TRBV2 and TRBJ1-6 for the parts outside the CDR3, the full variable domain is EPEVTQTPSHQVTQMGQEVILRCVPISNHLYFYWYRQILGQKVEFLVSFYNNEISEKSEIFDDQFSVERPDGSNFTLKIRSTKLEDSAMYFCASARDSMAVGSPLHFGNGTRLTVT.

This clonotype was counted at least ten times. This chain joins TRBV20-1 and TRBJ2-3, with D possibly matching TRBD2 (5 bases). Trimming removed 6 bases at V and 0 bases at J, with 13 bases between. This CDR3 comprises 14 residues. From germline, CDR1 is DFQATT and CDR2 SNEGSKA (reference sequence). The CDR3 DNA follows: TGCAGTGCAAGTGCGGGCGGGAGCACAGATACGCAGTATTTT. It translates to CSASAGGSTDTQYF.

Ten or more counts support this clonotype. The chain links TRBV28 to TRBJ2-7; the match to TRBD2 covers 9 bases. Looked up from germline, CDR1 is MDHEN and CDR2 is SYDVKM. This CDR3 is 14 amino acids long. The V and J ends lost 7 bases and 7 bases, in that order; junction bases with no gene match: 11. The CDR3 region has the DNA TGTGCCAGCACCACCATAGCGGGAGTAAGGGAGCAGTACTTC. Amino acids: CASTTIAGVREQYF.

The chain joins TRBV6-1 to TRBJ1-4, with D possibly being TRBD1 (5 bases). The CDR3 totals 15 residues. V was cut by 8 bases and J by 6 bases, with 19 bases left in between. The germline CDR1 and CDR2 sequences are MNHNS and SASEGT. CDR3: CASVTLGAGYEKLFF. The CDR3 DNA reads TGTGCCAGCGTAACCCTCGGGGCAGGGTATGAAAAACTGTTTTTT.